This T cell receptor (beta chain) emerged from a study of blood T cells in healthy people across ages (dated by TCRdb to between 2015 and 2016). About the full investigation: Template switching captured roughly one uniquely barcoded TCR beta cDNA molecule per two T cells in model experiments. The study measured age-related changes in TCR beta repertoire diversity using deep sequencing normalized with unique cDNA molecular identifiers. The donors were split into four age groups: young (average around 15 years), middle-aged (over 35), aged (62) and long-lived (about 82). To avoid experimental bias, donors of different ages were spread randomly across the sequencing lanes. The study analyzed two additional independent replicas of 1 million unique cDNA reads from the same blood draw for two donors, one aged 18 to 30 and one aged 80 or older.

On this clonotype itself: The specificity of this receptor is unknown. Base qualities are not recorded, but no much larger clone differs from it by a single base.

V and J are trimmed by 6 bases and 7 bases, and the gene matches miss 4 bases of the junction. CDR1 and CDR2 were assigned from the germline V gene as SNHLY and FYNNEI. Spanning cysteine to phenylalanine, the CDR3 consists of 14 amino acids. Of all the DNA, just the CDR3 is kept, 42 bases in frame from base 1. The paper's findings and limits, for the study overall: Total diversity estimates from one million sequenced T cells were considered lower bounds and underestimates. Observed TCR beta diversity per million T cells fell roughly linearly with age, and a significant reduction was already apparent by age about 38. Because donor CMV infection status was unknown, age-related changes in expanded clonotypes were potentially confounded. Conclusive comparison of naive and antigen-experienced compartments was prevented by the profiling of bulk unsorted PBMCs. The long-lived group showed more naive CD4+ T cells, fewer expanded clones and increased TCR diversity than the aged group, suggesting age selection. The percentage of naive T cells measured by flow cytometry correlated strongly with observed TCR beta diversity.

Donors were under 40 systemically healthy Caucasian individuals from Russia aged roughly 6 to 90 years. About 10 milliliters of peripheral blood were collected from each donor into EDTA-treated Vacutainer tubes. PBMCs were isolated by Ficoll-Paque density-gradient centrifugation, with at least 7 million obtained per sample. Total RNA, at least 6 micrograms per sample, was extracted from PBMCs with Trizol reagent. The percentages of naive CD45RAhigh/CD27high T cells were determined by flow cytometry on a PBMC aliquot from every donor. The method was 5' RACE. Data came from an Illumina HiSeq 2500. A second roughly 6 to 11 cycle PCR used a sample-barcoded 5' primer and a J-beta primer mix. A template-switch 5' adaptor carrying 12 random nucleotides introduced a unique molecular identifier onto each TCR beta cDNA molecule. Each sample yielded at least 2.5 million CDR3-containing paired-end reads. First-strand cDNA was synthesized from all RNA with the Mint cDNA synthesis kit, primed by a TRBC-specific oligonucleotide. After uracil-DNA glycosylase treatment, a first 18-cycle PCR used universal primers M1SS and BC2_uni_R on all cDNA. The study's own analysis went as follows. Each sample was normalized by randomly selecting 1 million high-quality reads, each carrying a distinct molecular identifier. Instead of being binned into consensus sequences, reads with shared molecular identifiers were discarded. MiTCR, set to a Q25 quality threshold and the strictest error-elimination algorithm, was used for CDR3 identification, clonotype clustering and error correction. Lower-bound total TCR beta diversity was estimated with a nonparametric unseen species model using Euler transformation. Using fastp trimming at Q25 and MiXCR clonotype assembly, TCRdb reanalyzed the public sequencing data and kept in-frame beta chains. Rows are combined by CDR3 protein, so each entry shows the most common genes and DNA. TCRdb, rather than the study authors, made the V and J calls. The sample yields about 1.8 million distinct CDR3 sequences; around 50% were counted once. The ten largest clones take up around 2.1% of the sample.

The chain was built from TRBV2 and TRBJ2-7; 15 central nucleotides agree with TRBD2. The sequenced sample consisted of blood. The TCR comes from a woman between 35 and 50 years old in good health. The bases read TGTGCCAGCAGGGGGACTAGCGGGGGGAATGAGCAGTACTTC. This translates into CASRGTSGGNEQYF.